This T cell receptor beta chain is from a study of response to subunit inactivated influenza vaccine. TCRdb called the RT-PCR reads again in MiXCR, with one record for every CDR3 protein. This sample has about 500,000 distinct CDR3 sequences, with over 10% found just once. The source material was PBMCs from blood, sampled roughly 6 weeks after vaccination. The clonotype was recovered from a man aged 45-65 years who received an inactivated influenza vaccine.

The CDR3 sequence: CASSLKEYANTGELFF. The CDR3 DNA follows: TGTGCCAGCAGTTTAAAGGAATACGCGAACACCGGGGAGCTGTTTTTT. This chain links TRBV28 with TRBJ2-2; D ambiguous. Trimming left V 2 bases short and J 0 bases short, with 10 bases between. The CDR3 is made up of 16 amino acids. From germline, CDR1 is MDHEN and CDR2 SYDVKM.